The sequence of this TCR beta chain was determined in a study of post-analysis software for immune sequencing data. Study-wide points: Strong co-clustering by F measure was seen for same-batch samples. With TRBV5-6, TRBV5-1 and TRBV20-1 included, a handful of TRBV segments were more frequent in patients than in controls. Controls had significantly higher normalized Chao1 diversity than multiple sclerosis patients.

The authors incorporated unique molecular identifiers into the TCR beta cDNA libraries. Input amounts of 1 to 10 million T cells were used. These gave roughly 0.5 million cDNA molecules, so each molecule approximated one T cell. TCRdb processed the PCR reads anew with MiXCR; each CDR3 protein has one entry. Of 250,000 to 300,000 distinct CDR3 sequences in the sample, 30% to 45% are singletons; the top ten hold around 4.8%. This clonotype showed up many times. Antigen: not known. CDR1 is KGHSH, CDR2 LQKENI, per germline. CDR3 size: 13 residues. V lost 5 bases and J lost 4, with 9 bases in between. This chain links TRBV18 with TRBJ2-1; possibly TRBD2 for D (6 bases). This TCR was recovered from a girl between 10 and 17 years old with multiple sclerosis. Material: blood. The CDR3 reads CASSGEAYNEQFF. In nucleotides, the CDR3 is TGTGCCAGCTCAGGGGAGGCTTACAATGAGCAGTTCTTC.